This entry is about one T cell receptor (beta chain). The data stem from a study of blood T cell repertoires in COVID-19. Study-level background: Whether acute or convalescent, the COVID-19 samples came from the United States, Italy and Spain. T cells, B-cell-depleted T cells, or PBMCs provided the cDNA or gDNA that served as material.

The CDR3 is 14 residues long. Trimming shortened V by 7 bases and J by 5 bases, and 17 bases separated the two germline ends. Germline V gives CDR1 MDHEN, CDR2 SYDVKM. In the original workflow: How many nucleated cells were present was estimated from reference gene primer amplification. The protocol was immunoSEQ multiplex PCR, while the TCRdb copy is restricted to in-frame clones and leaves out a portion. The V and J calls and the clone size are those of that table, but D and trimming were determined from the DNA. The sample consists of roughly 250,000 clones, 88% of them appearing once. The V gene is TRBV28, the J gene TRBJ1-1; TRBD1 is a possible D gene (6 bases). This TCR was recovered from a man aged 60 to 75 who had recovered from COVID-19. Sequenced material: peripheral blood. CDR3 bases: TGTGCCAGCACCCCTGGGGGGGCAAGAACTGAAGCTTTCTTT. Translation: CASTPGGARTEAFF. Based on the CDR3 plus reference TRBV28 and TRBJ1-1, the full variable domain is DVKVTQSSRYLVKRTGEKVFLECVQDMDHENMFWYRQDPGLGLRLIYFSYDVKMKEKGDIPEGYSVSREKKERFSLILESASTNQTSMYLCASTPGGARTEAFFGQGTRLTVV.